The rows below give T cell receptor beta chains drawn from one sample of a study of T cell repertoires in cytomegalovirus infection. No antigens are known for them. TCRdb used MiXCR to reprocess the reads, holding one entry per CDR3 protein. Here the sample spans 550,000 to 850,000 distinct CDR3 sequences, roughly 30% being singletons. The specimen comprised cultured PBMCs, sampled from culture after CMV antigen stimulation. These receptor sequences come from a human donor in good health (CMV status not recorded). Some clones in this sample may be carry-over from other donors' samples. The CDR3 runs from the conserved cysteine through the conserved F or W. Fields, in order: V gene, clone size, J gene, D gene, CDR3 DNA, CDR3 protein. D genes are given only for firm matches. Clone size appears in some rows only: once, few, many, or a class for an expanded clone.

V: TRBV10-2; size: NA; J: TRBJ2-7; D: NA; DNA: TGCGCCAGCAGTGAGTGGAGATACGAGCAGTACTTC; CDR3: CASSEWRYEQYF
V: TRBV20-1; size: NA; J: TRBJ1-6; D: NA; DNA: TGCAGTGCTAGAGTAGTGAATTCACCCCTCCACTTT; CDR3: CSARVVNSPLHF
V: TRBV20-1; size: few; J: TRBJ2-1; D: TRBD2; DNA: TGCAGTGCTAGACCTAGCGGGAGAAACTCCTACAATGAGCAGTTCTTC; CDR3: CSARPSGRNSYNEQFF
V: TRBV19; size: NA; J: TRBJ2-7; D: NA; DNA: TGTGCCAGTACCCCGGACGGAGCCTCCTACGAGCAGTACTTC; CDR3: CASTPDGASYEQYF
V: TRBV6-6; size: NA; J: TRBJ2-3; D: NA; DNA: TGTGCCAGCAGTTACAGGGCAGATACGCAGTATTTT; CDR3: CASSYRADTQYF
V: TRBV15; size: NA; J: TRBJ1-2; D: NA; DNA: TGTGCCACCAGCAGTGAACGGGTTAACTATGGCTACACCTTC; CDR3: CATSSERVNYGYTF
V: TRBV4-1; size: few; J: TRBJ2-7; D: NA; DNA: TGCGCCAGCAGCCATGCCGGGCGGGGATCTTTAGAGCAGTACTTC; CDR3: CASSHAGRGSLEQYF
V: TRBV20-1; size: NA; J: TRBJ2-5; D: NA; DNA: TGCAGTGCTAGTCCCACTAGGCGAGAGACCCAGTACTTC; CDR3: CSASPTRRETQYF
V: TRBV18; size: NA; J: TRBJ2-5; D: NA; DNA: TGTGCCAGCTCACTCACGCCCACCACCGGTCGAACGGGGCAAGAGACCCAGTACTTC; CDR3: CASSLTPTTGRTGQETQYF
V: TRBV6-1; size: NA; J: TRBJ2-3; D: TRBD1; DNA: TGTGCCAGCAGAGGGACAGGGGCGGCAGATACGCAGTATTTT; CDR3: CASRGTGAADTQYF
V: TRBV11-2; size: NA; J: TRBJ2-7; D: TRBD2; DNA: TGTGCCAGCAGCTCCTCCGGGACTAGCGGGCCACGGGGTCTGTACTTC; CDR3: CASSSSGTSGPRGLYF
V: TRBV12-3/TRBV12-4; size: few; J: TRBJ2-7; D: TRBD1; DNA: TGTGCCAGCAGACAAACAGGGGGCGATTCCTACGAGCAGTACTTC; CDR3: CASRQTGGDSYEQYF
V: TRBV3-1; size: once; J: TRBJ2-7; D: NA; DNA: TGTGCCAGCAGCCAAAGGGCTAGCAGGGACGAGCAGTACTTC; CDR3: CASSQRASRDEQYF
V: TRBV7-9; size: NA; J: TRBJ2-1; D: TRBD2; DNA: TGTGCCAGCGGTATGATATATGGCGGGAGAAATAAGTTCTTC; CDR3: CASGMIYGGRNKFF
V: TRBV20-1; size: NA; J: TRBJ2-1; D: TRBD1; DNA: TGCAGTGCCGACTACAGGGGGGTTAACAATGAGCAGTTCTTC; CDR3: CSADYRGVNNEQFF